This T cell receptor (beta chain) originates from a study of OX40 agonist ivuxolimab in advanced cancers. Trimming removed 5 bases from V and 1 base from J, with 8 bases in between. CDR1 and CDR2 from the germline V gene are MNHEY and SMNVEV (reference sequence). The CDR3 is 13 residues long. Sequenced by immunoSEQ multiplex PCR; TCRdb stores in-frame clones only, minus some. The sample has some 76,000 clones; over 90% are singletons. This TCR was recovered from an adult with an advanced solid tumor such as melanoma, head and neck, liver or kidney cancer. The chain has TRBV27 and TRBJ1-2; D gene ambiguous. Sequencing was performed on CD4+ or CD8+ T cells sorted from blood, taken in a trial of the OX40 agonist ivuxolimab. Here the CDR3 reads CASSVGINYGYTF. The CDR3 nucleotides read TGTGCCAGCAGTGTCGGGATTAACTATGGCTACACCTTC.